These T cell receptor beta chains were read from a single sample in a study of cytomegalovirus exposure and HLA in healthy donors. TCRdb keeps only in-frame clones here, not all; method: immunoSEQ multiplex PCR. The sample contains around 130,000 clones, more than 65% of which appear only once. Sequencing input: PBMCs. These receptors all stem from an older woman in good health and CMV-seropositive. Both conserved end residues are trimmed from each CDR3. Some rows have no size entry. The others give once, few or many, or a class for an expanded clone.

NA,TRBJ2-5,TRBV4-1,ASSQNHIMAETQY
NA,TRBJ1-3,TRBV6-6,ASSYLQGSGNTIY
NA,TRBJ1-1,TRBV7-6,ASSTANTEAF
NA,TRBJ1-2,TRBV7-9,ASSSVRGNGYT
NA,TRBJ2-6,TRBV15,ATSSRTTTGANVLT
few,TRBJ2-1,TRBV11-2,ASSLEAGGYNEQF
NA,TRBJ1-4,TRBV10-1,ASSDRTGGDEKLF
NA,TRBJ2-7,TRBV7-3,ASSLTNRDEQY
NA,TRBJ1-1,TRBV19,ASSNYQTEKFTEAF
NA,TRBJ2-7,TRBV5-1,ASSTGQTLYEQY
few,TRBJ1-4,TRBV7-2,ASSSRGSANRHEKLF
NA,TRBJ1-5,TRBV6-5,ASLMTGANQPQH
NA,TRBJ2-4,TRBV19,ASSIGRRLAKNIQY
NA,TRBJ2-2,TRBV29-1,SFYRGITGELF
once,TRBJ2-3,TRBV27,ASSLLLAGGTDTQY
once,TRBJ1-5,TRBV15,ATSRVHDSSNQPQH
few,TRBJ2-1,TRBV5-1,ASTAGLSYNEQF
NA,TRBJ1-3,TRBV2,ASRRTGIGDTIY
NA,TRBJ1-2,TRBV5-8,ASSLAITVSNYGYT
NA,TRBJ1-2,TRBV19,ASSIDWDSPYGYT
NA,TRBJ1-1,TRBV4-1,ASSPRTGGTEAF
once,TRBJ1-5,TRBV4-1,ASSQDGEERQPQH
NA,TRBJ1-6,TRBV9,ASSPLAGRSPLH
NA,TRBJ2-7,TRBV18,ASSQAGQGAYEQY
NA,TRBJ2-1,TRBV9,ASSELAAVNNEQF
NA,TRBJ1-2,TRBV7-9,ASRSQGAGGYT
NA,TRBJ2-2,TRBV7-6,ASSRTGNTGELF
NA,TRBJ2-3,TRBV27,ASSFPGGGGDTQY
NA,TRBJ2-5,TRBV19,ASRSSAGGRETQY
NA,TRBJ1-6,TRBV2,ASSEVANSPLH
NA,TRBJ1-2,TRBV5-1,ASSYSNYGYT
once,TRBJ2-3,TRBV5-4,ASSPRTSGGQTLTDTQY
NA,TRBJ1-4,TRBV6-1,ASSQGAANEKLF